The entry below gives a single TCR beta chain sequence along with its context. The sample belongs to a study of shared clonotypes between healthy human individuals. Study as a whole: Donor composition was two women and a few men, aged 18 to 49.

CDR3 length: 17 amino acids. With 0 bases clipped from V and 8 bases from J, the junction kept 12 bases outside the gene matches. Germline loops: CDR1 SQVTM, CDR2 ANQGSEA. TCRdb's copy holds only in-frame clones and misses some; the assay was immunoSEQ multiplex PCR. The sample records roughly 500,000 clones, 79% being singletons. Each unsorted sample relied on about 90 million PBMCs as its source of genomic DNA. Material for sequencing was PBMCs. The source of this sequence is a woman aged 40 to 50 in good health. Some clones in this sample may be carry-over from other donors' samples. The J gene is TRBJ2-2, the V gene TRBV29-1; TRBD2 matches at 10 bases. The CDR3 nucleotides are TGCAGCGTTGAAGATATAGCCCTAGCGGGAGCGGGGGGGGAGCTGTTTTTT. Its protein is CSVEDIALAGAGGELFF.